The 25 T cell receptor beta chains listed next were all sequenced from one sample in a study of T-cell reconstitution after alpha-beta-depleted transplantation in children. Preparing the TCRbeta library involved the use of unique molecular identifiers. A single record per CDR3 protein comes from TCRdb applying MiXCR to the PCR reads. The sample has approximately 400,000 distinct CDR3 sequences; about 11% are singletons. Sequenced material: PBMCs from the stem cell graft donor, taken from the stem cell graft. The source is a human donor who donated a stem cell graft to a child with acute myeloid leukemia.

The chain recombines TRBV29-1 with TRBJ2-7; D tentatively reads TRBD1 or TRBD2 (6 bases each). V was shortened by 1 base and J by 4 bases, with 14 bases between the two germline ends. Germline CDR1 and CDR2: SQVTM and ANQGSEA. This CDR3 contains 14 residues. In DNA, the CDR3 is TGCAGCGTTGAAGGGGGGGCAGGGTCTTACGAGCAGTACTTC. Its protein is CSVEGGAGSYEQYF.

The V call is TRBV10-2, the J call TRBJ2-3; D possibly matches TRBD1 or TRBD2 (5 bases each). The CDR3 runs to 16 residues. Germline lookup yields CDR1 WSHSY and CDR2 SAAADI. Trimming shortened V by 0 bases and J by 0 bases, and 10 bases separated the two germline ends. This chain's CDR3 is CASSESGGTSTDTQYF. DNA for the CDR3: TGCGCCAGCAGTGAGTCTGGTGGGACGAGCACAGATACGCAGTATTTT.

This clonotype was observed a few times. The J gene is TRBJ1-5, the V gene TRBV12-3 or TRBV12-4; 9 nucleotides align to TRBD1. The CDR3 extends over 14 amino acids. V lost 5 bases and J lost 6; bases outside the gene matches: 5. The CDR3: CASSTGQGTQPQHF. The CDR3, as DNA: TGTGCCAGCAGTACAGGACAGGGGACTCAGCCCCAGCATTTT.

The chain uses TRBV12-3 or TRBV12-4 and TRBJ1-1, with D uncertain. V lost 11 bases, J lost 1 base, and 14 bases lay in between. The CDR3 covers 13 residues. CDR3 protein: CAGQKRGNTEAFF. The CDR3 nucleotides read TGTGCCGGGCAGAAACGGGGGAACACTGAAGCTTTCTTT.

The gene calls are TRBV10-3 and TRBJ2-1; 9 bases agree with TRBD2. Germline V CDR1 and CDR2: ENHRY, SYGVKD. The CDR3 sequence is 15 residues long. Trimming took 6 bases from V and 9 from J; bases not matched to a gene: 12. This CDR3 reads CAISSGGRAGSEQFF. The CDR3 DNA is TGTGCCATCAGCTCCGGCGGGAGGGCCGGGAGTGAGCAGTTCTTC.

At least ten counts were recorded for this clonotype. V gene TRBV12-3 or TRBV12-4 combines with J gene TRBJ2-5; 8 bases align to TRBD2. The CDR3 has 14 residues. The trim removed 8 bases at V and 5 bases at J, leaving 10 bases unmatched. The CDR3 region is CASVRGGRGETQYF. The CDR3 DNA follows: TGTGCCAGCGTTCGGGGGGGCCGGGGGGAGACCCAGTACTTC.

This clonotype was seen repeatedly, ten times or more. The junction differs from germline at one of its ends, possibly a read error. Written as DNA, the CDR3 is TGTGCCAGCGGCACCTCGCCGTACACTGAGCAGTTCTTC. This gives the protein CASGTSPYTEQFF. The chain joins TRBV7-2 to TRBJ2-1, with D unresolved. From germline, CDR1 is SGHTA and CDR2 FQGNSA. The CDR3 is made up of 13 amino acids.

The J gene is TRBJ2-7, the V gene TRBV6-2 or TRBV6-3; D is uncertain. Germline assignment: CDR1 MNHEY and CDR2 SVGEGT. The CDR3 is 14 residues long. CDR3 in amino acids: CASCYSRLAYEQYV. The CDR3 region has the DNA TGTGCCAGCTGTTACTCGAGGCTAGCCTACGAGCAGTACGTC.

This clonotype was counted between two and nine times. This chain uses TRBV7-2 with TRBJ2-1; no clear D. Germline V gene lookup returns CDR1 SGHTA and CDR2 FQGNSA. Between the trimmed V and J ends, which lost 5 bases and 6 bases, there was a span of 11 bases. This CDR3 contains 13 residues. For the CDR3, the DNA is TGTGCCAGCAGCCCCCCTACGGCCAATGAGCAGTTCTTC. It translates to CASSPPTANEQFF. Combining the CDR3 with reference TRBV7-2 and TRBJ2-1 gives the whole variable domain GAGVSQSPSNKVTEKGKDVELRCDPISGHTALYWYRQSLGQGLEFLIYFQGNSAPDKSGLPSDRFSAERTGGSVSTLTIQRTQQEDSAVYLCASSPPTANEQFFGPGTRLTVL.

The sample holds a few counts of this clonotype. V and J are TRBV7-2 and TRBJ2-1, with D perhaps TRBD2 (6 bases). CDR3 length: 15 residues. Germline assignment: CDR1 SGHTA and CDR2 FQGNSA. Trimming left V 5 bases short and J 6 bases short, with 17 bases between. CDR3 sequence: CASSPAAGWGNEQFF. The CDR3 DNA reads as TGTGCCAGCAGCCCAGCTGCGGGATGGGGCAATGAGCAGTTCTTC.

The CDR3 region is CSALVGLEADEQYF. In nucleotides, the CDR3 is TGCAGTGCTCTGGTGGGACTAGAGGCCGACGAGCAGTACTTC. J is TRBJ2-7 and V is TRBV20-1; 8 nucleotides match TRBD2. With V trimmed by 5 bases and J by 5 bases, 11 bases remained unmatched. CDR1 and CDR2 (germline): DFQATT, SNEGSKA (reference sequence). CDR3 length equals 14 residues.

The chain uses TRBV7-2 and TRBJ2-1; 12 bases line up with TRBD2. Unmatched junction bases numbered 12, after V lost 5 bases and J lost 7 bases. The germline CDR1 and CDR2 sequences are SGHTA and FQGNSA. CDR3 length equals 17 residues. CDR3 DNA sequence: TGTGCCAGCAGCCCGAGACTAGCGGGAGATAAGGTTAATGAGCAGTTCTTC. Its protein product is CASSPRLAGDKVNEQFF.

The chain couples TRBV29-1 to TRBJ2-6, with 13 bases aligning to TRBD2. CDR1 is SQVTM and CDR2 is ANQGSEA in the germline V gene. The V segment lost 7 bases and the J segment 4 bases; nucleotides outside the gene matches: 16. This CDR3 contains 19 residues. The CDR3 reads CSALGLAGDGGTGANVLTF. The DNA of the CDR3 is TGCAGCGCCCTCGGACTAGCGGGAGATGGGGGGACAGGGGCCAACGTCCTGACTTTC.

The gene calls are TRBV20-1 and TRBJ2-5; 11 bases line up with TRBD2. V shed 0 bases, J shed 0 bases, and the junction held 3 bases outside the gene matches. Germline V gene lookup returns CDR1 DFQATT and CDR2 SNEGSKA (reference sequence). The CDR3 contains 16 residues. CDR3 DNA: TGCAGTGCTAGAGATGCGACTAGCGGGGACCAAGAGACCCAGTACTTC. This encodes CSARDATSGDQETQYF.

This clonotype was seen a few times. The rearrangement links TRBV27 to TRBJ2-3; 10 bases agree with TRBD2. Germline trimming cut 4 bases from V and 6 bases from J; bases unmatched to any gene: 7. The CDR3 loop spans 15 amino acids. Germline loops: CDR1 MNHEY, CDR2 SMNVEV (reference sequence). CDR3: CASSSPGLASDTQYF. In nucleotides, the CDR3 is TGTGCCAGCAGTTCGCCGGGACTAGCGTCGGATACGCAGTATTTT.

The V call is TRBV15, the J call TRBJ2-7; 11 bases agree with TRBD1. Germline assignment: CDR1 LNHNV and CDR2 YYDKDF (reference sequence). V was pared by 8 bases and J by 2 bases, with 5 bases of the junction left unmatched. The CDR3 is 14 residues long. The CDR3 protein is CATSRDRGTYEQYV. The DNA of the CDR3 is TGTGCCACCTCCCGGGACAGGGGGACCTACGAGCAGTACGTC.

This clonotype occurred a few times. The chain uses TRBV7-3 and TRBJ2-5, with 8 bases that match TRBD2. Germline V gives CDR1 SGHTA, CDR2 FQGTGA. The V and J ends lost 1 base and 4 bases, in that order; junction bases with no gene match: 8. There are 16 residues in the CDR3. The CDR3 reads CASSLNGGGLLETQYF. As DNA, the CDR3 is TGTGCCAGCAGCTTAAACGGGGGGGGGCTCTTAGAGACCCAGTACTTC.

This clonotype has only a few counts. The chain links TRBV4-2 to TRBJ1-5; 7 bases are a match to TRBD1. Trimming removed 0 bases from V and 4 bases from J; junction bases left unmatched: 3. The CDR3 totals 15 residues. Germline V CDR1 and CDR2: LGHNA, YNFKEQ. The CDR3 region has the DNA TGTGCCAGCAGCCAAGAGGGACAGAAAAATCAGCCCCAGCATTTT. Its protein product is CASSQEGQKNQPQHF.

V usage is TRBV6-1 and J usage is TRBJ2-7, with 8 bases aligning to TRBD1. This CDR3 has 14 residues. J gave up 2 bases and V 7 bases, and 7 bases lay outside the gene matches. Germline-derived CDR1 and CDR2 are MNHNS and SASEGT. CDR3 nucleotides: TGTGCCAGCAACACCCAGGGGGCCACCTACGAGCAGTACTTC. As protein: CASNTQGATYEQYF.

This clonotype appeared a few times. This rearrangement joins TRBV2 to TRBJ2-7; 11 bases align to TRBD1. Germline-derived CDR1 and CDR2 are SNHLY and FYNNEI. The CDR3 has 14 amino acids. The V gene end was trimmed by 7 bases and the J gene end by 5 bases; junction bases not matched to a gene: 7. This CDR3 reads CASTRTGGIDEQYF. CDR3 nucleotides: TGTGCCAGCACTAGGACAGGGGGCATCGACGAGCAGTACTTC. The full variable domain, in which reference TRBV2 and TRBJ2-7 provide the parts outside the CDR3, is EPEVTQTPSHQVTQMGQEVILRCVPISNHLYFYWYRQILGQKVEFLVSFYNNEISEKSEIFDDQFSVERPDGSNFTLKIRSTKLEDSAMYFCASTRTGGIDEQYFGPGTRLTVT.

This chain joins TRBV25-1 and TRBJ1-2, with D unresolved. Looked up from germline, CDR1 is MGHDK and CDR2 is SYGVNS. The CDR3 has 13 amino acids. V was cut by 2 bases and J by 11 bases, with 15 bases left in between. Here the CDR3 reads CASSETFGRAYTF. The DNA for the CDR3 is TGTGCCAGCAGTGAAACATTCGGGAGGGCTTACACCTTC.

The V gene is TRBV5-6, the J gene TRBJ2-1; the D gene is possibly TRBD2 (7 bases). This CDR3 has 13 residues. CDR1 is SGHDT, CDR2 YYEEEE, per germline. V was cut by 2 bases and J by 10 bases, with 13 bases left in between. The CDR3 is CASSFSAGAEQFF. The CDR3 nucleotides are TGTGCCAGCAGCTTCTCGGCGGGGGCGGAGCAGTTCTTC.

The rearrangement uses TRBV27 and TRBJ2-3; 8 nucleotides match TRBD2. This CDR3 comprises 14 residues. V lost 6 bases, J lost 1 base, and 3 bases stayed unmatched. Germline loops: CDR1 MNHEY, CDR2 SMNVEV (reference sequence). The CDR3 DNA sequence: TGTGCCAGCAGGCGAGCGGGGGGCACAGATACGCAGTATTTT. Its protein product is CASRRAGGTDTQYF.

The rearrangement links TRBV27 to TRBJ2-7; no reliable D call. CDR1 and CDR2 (germline): MNHEY, SMNVEV (reference sequence). This CDR3 is 16 amino acids long. The V gene lost 2 bases and the J gene lost 2 bases, with 16 bases spanning the gap. Here the CDR3 reads CASSLRAAVSPYEQYF. In DNA, the CDR3 is TGTGCCAGCAGTTTACGAGCTGCGGTTTCACCCTACGAGCAGTACTTC.

This clonotype was observed a handful of times. The V and J genes are TRBV10-3 and TRBJ2-5; D remains ambiguous. The CDR3 has 14 amino acids. V was trimmed by 2 bases and J by 2 bases, leaving 9 bases between them. Per the germline V gene, CDR1 is ENHRY and CDR2 is SYGVKD. In nucleotides, the CDR3 is TGTGCCATCAGTGAGAAGGCAGAACAAGAGACCCAGTACTTC. Translation: CAISEKAEQETQYF.